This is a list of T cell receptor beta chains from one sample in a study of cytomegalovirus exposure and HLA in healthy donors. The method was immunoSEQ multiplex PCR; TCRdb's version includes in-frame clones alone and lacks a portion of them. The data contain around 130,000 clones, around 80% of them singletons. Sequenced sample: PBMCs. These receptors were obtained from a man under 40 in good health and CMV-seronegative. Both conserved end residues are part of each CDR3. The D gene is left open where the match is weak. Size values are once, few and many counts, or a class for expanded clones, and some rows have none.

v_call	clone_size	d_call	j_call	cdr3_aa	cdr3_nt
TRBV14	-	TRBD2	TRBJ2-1	CASSQAGLAGYNEQFF	TGTGCCAGCAGCCAAGCCGGACTAGCGGGTTACAATGAGCAGTTCTTC
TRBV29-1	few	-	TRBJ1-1	CSVERSGTMNTEAFF	TGCAGCGTTGAAAGGTCAGGGACTATGAACACTGAAGCTTTCTTT
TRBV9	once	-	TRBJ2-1	CASSVGGQGPYNEQFF	TGTGCCAGCAGCGTAGGAGGTCAGGGGCCCTACAATGAGCAGTTCTTC
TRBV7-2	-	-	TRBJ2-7	CASSLGYSYEQYF	TGTGCCAGCAGTCTAGGATACTCCTACGAGCAGTACTTC
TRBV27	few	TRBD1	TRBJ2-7	CASSRGTGFFEQYF	TGTGCCAGCAGCCGCGGGACAGGGTTTTTTGAGCAGTACTTC
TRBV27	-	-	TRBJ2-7	CASSRDIRNAGRGGSYEQYF	TGTGCCAGCAGTAGGGACATCCGAAATGCTGGGAGGGGGGGATCCTACGAGCAGTACTTC
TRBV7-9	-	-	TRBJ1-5	CASSPPPGGNQPQHF	TGTGCCAGCAGCCCCCCTCCGGGGGGCAATCAGCCCCAGCATTTT
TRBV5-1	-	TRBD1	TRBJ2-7	CASSTDRRSYEQYF	TGCGCCAGCAGCACGGACAGGCGCTCCTACGAGCAGTACTTC
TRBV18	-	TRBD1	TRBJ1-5	CASSPTGGRDQPQHF	TGTGCCAGCTCACCAACAGGGGGTAGGGATCAGCCCCAGCATTTT
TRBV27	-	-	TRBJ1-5	CASRRIGVTRNQPQHF	TGTGCCAGCAGAAGAATAGGGGTTACGCGCAATCAGCCCCAGCATTTT
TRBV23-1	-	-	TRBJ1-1	CASSQNRASEKNTEAFF	TGCGCCAGCAGTCAGAACAGGGCGTCTGAGAAGAACACTGAAGCTTTCTTT
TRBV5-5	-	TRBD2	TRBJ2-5	CASSPVGLAGETQYF	TGTGCCAGCAGCCCCGTAGGACTAGCGGGCGAGACCCAGTACTTC
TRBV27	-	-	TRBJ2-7	CASSLGGYEQYF	TGTGCCAGCAGTTTAGGAGGGTACGAGCAGTACTTC
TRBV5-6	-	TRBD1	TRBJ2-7	CASSLGIRDRGPYEQYF	TGTGCCAGCAGCTTGGGGATCCGGGACAGGGGACCCTACGAGCAGTACTTC
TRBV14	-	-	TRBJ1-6	CASSQDHGGYNSPLHF	TGTGCCAGCAGCCAAGATCACGGGGGTTATAATTCACCCCTCCACTTT
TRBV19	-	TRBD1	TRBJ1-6	CASSRGTGDGSPLHF	TGTGCCAGTAGTAGAGGGACAGGGGATGGTTCACCCCTCCACTTT
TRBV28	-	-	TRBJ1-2	CASSPGVSYGYTF	TGTGCCAGCAGCCCGGGGGTGTCCTATGGCTACACCTTC
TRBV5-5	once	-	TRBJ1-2	CASSPETGTNYGYTF	TGTGCCAGCAGCCCGGAAACAGGGACTAACTATGGCTACACCTTC
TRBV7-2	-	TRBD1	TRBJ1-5	CASSSRGRQPQHF	TGTGCCAGCAGTTCCAGGGGGCGTCAGCCCCAGCATTTT
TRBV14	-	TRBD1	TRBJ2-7	CASSQDRYRGDEQYF	TGTGCCAGCAGCCAAGATCGGTACAGGGGTGACGAGCAGTACTTC
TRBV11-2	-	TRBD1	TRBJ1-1	CASSLGTGKDTEAFF	TGTGCCAGCAGCTTAGGGACAGGGAAGGACACTGAAGCTTTCTTT
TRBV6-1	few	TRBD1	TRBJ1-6	CASSETGGESYNSPLHF	TGTGCCAGCAGTGAGACAGGGGGCGAGTCCTATAATTCACCCCTCCACTTT
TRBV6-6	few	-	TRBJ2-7	CASSYGSGAGYEQYF	TGTGCCAGCAGTTACGGTTCAGGGGCAGGGTACGAGCAGTACTTC
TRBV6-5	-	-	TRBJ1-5	CASSYSSGNNQPQHF	TGTGCCAGCAGTTACAGCTCGGGAAACAATCAGCCCCAGCATTTT
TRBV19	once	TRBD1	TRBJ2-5	CASSMGGQGETQYF	TGTGCCAGTAGTATGGGGGGACAGGGAGAGACCCAGTACTTC
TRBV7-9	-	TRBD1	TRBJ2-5	CASSLGTGRWETQYF	TGTGCCAGCAGCTTAGGGACAGGGAGGTGGGAGACCCAGTACTTC
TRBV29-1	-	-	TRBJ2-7	CSVARGSYEQYF	TGCAGCGTTGCAAGGGGGTCCTACGAGCAGTACTTC
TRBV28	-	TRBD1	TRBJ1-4	CASSSPGQAINEKLFF	TGTGCCAGCAGTTCCCCCGGACAGGCCATCAATGAAAAACTGTTTTTT
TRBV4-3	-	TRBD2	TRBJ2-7	CASSQERALGLVIYEQYF	TGCGCCAGCAGCCAGGAGCGCGCCCTGGGACTAGTAATTTACGAGCAGTACTTC
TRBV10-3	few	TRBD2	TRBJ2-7	CATLGLAGGSPYEQYF	TGTGCCACCCTAGGACTAGCGGGAGGGTCGCCCTACGAGCAGTACTTC
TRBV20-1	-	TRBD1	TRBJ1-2	CSATTGYGYTF	TGCAGTGCCACGACAGGGTATGGCTACACCTTC
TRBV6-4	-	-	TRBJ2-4	CASSELNFLQYF	TGTGCCAGCAGTGAGTTAAACTTTCTTCAGTACTTC
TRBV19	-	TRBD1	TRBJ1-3	CASSHGTEGNTIYF	TGTGCCAGTAGTCACGGGACAGAAGGAAACACCATATATTTT
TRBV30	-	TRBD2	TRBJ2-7	CAWNRLAGFEQYF	TGTGCCTGGAATAGACTAGCGGGATTCGAGCAGTACTTC
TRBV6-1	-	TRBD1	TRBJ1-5	CASSARQGGQPQHF	TGTGCCAGCAGTGCTAGACAGGGTGGTCAGCCCCAGCATTTT
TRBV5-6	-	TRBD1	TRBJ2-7	CASRDRAGYEQYF	TGTGCCAGCAGGGACAGGGCGGGATACGAGCAGTACTTC
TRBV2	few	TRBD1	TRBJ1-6	CASSTGTADSPLHF	TGTGCCAGCAGCACGGGGACAGCTGATTCACCCCTCCACTTT
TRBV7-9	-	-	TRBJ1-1	CASSLEQGSEAFF	TGTGCCAGCAGCTTAGAACAGGGATCTGAAGCTTTCTTT
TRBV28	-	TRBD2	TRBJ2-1	CASSYGRSYNEQFF	TGTGCCAGCTCGTACGGGAGGTCCTACAATGAGCAGTTCTTC
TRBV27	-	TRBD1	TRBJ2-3	CASSYRPGQGTDTQYF	TGTGCCAGCAGCTATAGACCGGGACAGGGAACAGATACGCAGTATTTT
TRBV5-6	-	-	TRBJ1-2	CASNWWGDGYTF	TGTGCCAGCAACTGGTGGGGGGACGGCTACACCTTC
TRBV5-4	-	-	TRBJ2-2	CASSPDRLNTGELFF	TGTGCCAGCAGCCCAGACAGACTGAACACCGGGGAGCTGTTTTTT
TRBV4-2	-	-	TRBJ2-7	CASSQELSGLYEQYF	TGTGCCAGCAGCCAAGAATTGTCGGGGTTGTACGAGCAGTACTTC
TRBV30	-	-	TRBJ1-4	CAWSVWRKTNEKLFF	TGTGCCTGGAGTGTATGGAGGAAAACTAATGAAAAACTGTTTTTT
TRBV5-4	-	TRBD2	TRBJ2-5	CASSASLAGGQETQYF	TGTGCCAGCAGCGCCAGTCTAGCGGGGGGACAAGAGACCCAGTACTTC
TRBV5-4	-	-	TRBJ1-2	CASWGGLPNYGYTF	TGTGCCAGCTGGGGGGGGCTACCCAACTATGGCTACACCTTC
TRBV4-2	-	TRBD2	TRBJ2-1	CASSQSPSPGLGTNEQFF	TGTGCCAGCAGCCAGTCACCCAGCCCGGGACTAGGAACGAATGAGCAGTTCTTC
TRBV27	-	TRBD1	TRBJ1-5	CASRVVQGRQPQHF	TGTGCCAGCAGGGTGGTACAGGGGCGGCAGCCCCAGCATTTT
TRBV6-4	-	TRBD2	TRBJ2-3	CASSDSSGMDTQYF	TGTGCCAGCAGTGACTCTAGCGGGATGGATACGCAGTATTTT
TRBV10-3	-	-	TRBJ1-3	CAISDWSSGNTIYF	TGTGCCATCAGTGATTGGAGCTCTGGAAACACCATATATTTT
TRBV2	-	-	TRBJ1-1	CASRTGTPLQNTEAFF	TGTGCCAGCAGGACGGGGACACCGCTACAGAACACTGAAGCTTTCTTT
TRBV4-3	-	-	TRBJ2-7	CASSQQYGGPYEQYF	TGCGCCAGCAGCCAACAATACGGGGGGCCCTACGAGCAGTACTTC
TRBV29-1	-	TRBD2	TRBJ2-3	CSVEGGRITDTQYF	TGCAGCGTTGAAGGCGGGAGGATCACAGATACGCAGTATTTT
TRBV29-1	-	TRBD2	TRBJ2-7	CSVEVVTSGSYEQYF	TGCAGCGTTGAAGTTGTGACTAGCGGGTCCTACGAGCAGTACTTC